The source of this T cell receptor beta chain is a study of CD8+CD57+ T cells in acquired aplastic anemia. The study's findings and limits: Overlap between patients and controls comprised 25 to 30 CD8+ CDR3 sequences.

Ten or more counts support this clonotype. Its specificity is not known. TCR beta VDJ and CDR3 were profiled, and genomic DNA was the template. One entry per CDR3 protein, called by TCRdb with MiXCR from the reads. This table holds some 220,000 distinct CDR3 sequences, 34% found once. Trimming took 5 bases from V and 4 from J; bases not matched to a gene: 3. Per the germline V gene, CDR1 is MNHNS and CDR2 is SASEGT. The CDR3 extends over 14 amino acids. The chain recombines TRBV6-1 with TRBJ2-7; 12 positions agree with TRBD2. The TCR comes from a human donor in good health, serving as a control. Sequencing was performed on sorted CD4+, CD8+, or CD8+CD57+ T cells (not recorded which) from PBMCs. The CDR3 sequence is CASSIGTSGYEQYF. The CDR3 DNA reads TGTGCCAGCAGTATAGGGACTAGCGGGTACGAGCAGTACTTC.